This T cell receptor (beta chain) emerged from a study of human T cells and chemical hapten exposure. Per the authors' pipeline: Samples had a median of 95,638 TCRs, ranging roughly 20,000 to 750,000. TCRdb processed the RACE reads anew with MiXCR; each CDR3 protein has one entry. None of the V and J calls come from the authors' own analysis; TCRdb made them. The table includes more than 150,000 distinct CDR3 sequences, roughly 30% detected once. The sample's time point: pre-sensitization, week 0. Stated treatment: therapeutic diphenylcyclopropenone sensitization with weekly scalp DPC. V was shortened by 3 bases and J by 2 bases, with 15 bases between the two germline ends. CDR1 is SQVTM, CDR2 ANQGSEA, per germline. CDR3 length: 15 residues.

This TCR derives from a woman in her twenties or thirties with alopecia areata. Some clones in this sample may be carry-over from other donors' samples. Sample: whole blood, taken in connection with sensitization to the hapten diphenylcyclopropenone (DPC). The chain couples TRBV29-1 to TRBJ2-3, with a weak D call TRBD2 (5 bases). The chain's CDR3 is CSVDGGFPLTDTQYF. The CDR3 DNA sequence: TGCAGCGTTGATGGAGGATTCCCTCTCACAGATACGCAGTATTTT.